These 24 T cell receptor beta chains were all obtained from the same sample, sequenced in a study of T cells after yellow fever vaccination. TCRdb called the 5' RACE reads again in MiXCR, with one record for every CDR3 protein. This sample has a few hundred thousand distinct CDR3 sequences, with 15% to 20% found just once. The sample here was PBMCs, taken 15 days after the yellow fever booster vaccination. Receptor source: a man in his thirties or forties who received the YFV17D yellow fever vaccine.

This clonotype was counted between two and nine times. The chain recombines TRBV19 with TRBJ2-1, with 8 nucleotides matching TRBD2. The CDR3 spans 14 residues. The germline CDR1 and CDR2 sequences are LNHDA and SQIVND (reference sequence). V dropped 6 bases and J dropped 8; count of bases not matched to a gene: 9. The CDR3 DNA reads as TGTGCCAGTAGACGGGGACTAGAATTCGATGAGCAGTTCTTC. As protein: CASRRGLEFDEQFF.

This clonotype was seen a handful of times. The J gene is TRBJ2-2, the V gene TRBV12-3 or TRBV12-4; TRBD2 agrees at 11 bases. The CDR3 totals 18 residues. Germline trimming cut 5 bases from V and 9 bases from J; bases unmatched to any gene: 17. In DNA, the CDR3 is TGTGCCAGCAGTCTTGCCGGGACTAGCGGCCCCACAAACCGGGAGCTGTTTTTT. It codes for CASSLAGTSGPTNRELFF.

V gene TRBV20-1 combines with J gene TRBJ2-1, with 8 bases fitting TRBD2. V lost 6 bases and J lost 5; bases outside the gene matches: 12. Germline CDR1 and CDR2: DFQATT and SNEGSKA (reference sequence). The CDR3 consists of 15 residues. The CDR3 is CSANPTRGRNNEQFF. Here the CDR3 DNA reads TGCAGTGCCAACCCTACCCGCGGGAGGAACAATGAGCAGTTCTTC.

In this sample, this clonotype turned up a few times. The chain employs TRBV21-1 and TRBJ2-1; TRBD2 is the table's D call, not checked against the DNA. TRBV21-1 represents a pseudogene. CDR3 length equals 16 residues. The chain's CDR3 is CASSKLSSGPYNEQFF. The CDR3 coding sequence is TGTGCCAGCAGCAAATTATCTAGCGGTCCTTACAATGAGCAGTTCTTC.

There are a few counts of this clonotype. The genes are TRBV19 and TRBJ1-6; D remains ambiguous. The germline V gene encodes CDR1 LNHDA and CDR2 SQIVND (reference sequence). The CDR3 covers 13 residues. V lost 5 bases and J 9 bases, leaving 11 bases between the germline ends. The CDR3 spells CASSGPSFSPLHF. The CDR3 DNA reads TGTGCCAGTAGTGGCCCCAGTTTTTCACCCCTCCACTTT.

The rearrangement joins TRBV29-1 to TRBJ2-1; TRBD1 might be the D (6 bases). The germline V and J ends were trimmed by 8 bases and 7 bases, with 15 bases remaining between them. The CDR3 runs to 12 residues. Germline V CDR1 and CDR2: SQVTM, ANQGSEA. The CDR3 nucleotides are TGCAGCATGACAGGAGACTCAAATGAGCAGTTCTTC. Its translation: CSMTGDSNEQFF.

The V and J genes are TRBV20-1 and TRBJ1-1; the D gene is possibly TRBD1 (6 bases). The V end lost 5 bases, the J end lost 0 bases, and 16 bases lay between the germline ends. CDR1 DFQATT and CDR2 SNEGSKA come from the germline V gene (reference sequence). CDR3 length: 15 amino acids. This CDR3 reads CSAAGAGGMNTEAFF. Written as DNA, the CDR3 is TGCAGTGCTGCGGGGGCGGGAGGAATGAACACTGAAGCTTTCTTT.

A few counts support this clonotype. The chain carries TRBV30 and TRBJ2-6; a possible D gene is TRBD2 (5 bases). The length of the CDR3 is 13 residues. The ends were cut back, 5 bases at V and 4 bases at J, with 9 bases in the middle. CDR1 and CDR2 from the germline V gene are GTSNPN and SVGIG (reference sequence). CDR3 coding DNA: TGTGCCTGGGTGTTAGCGGGGGCCAACGTCCTGACTTTC. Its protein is CAWVLAGANVLTF.

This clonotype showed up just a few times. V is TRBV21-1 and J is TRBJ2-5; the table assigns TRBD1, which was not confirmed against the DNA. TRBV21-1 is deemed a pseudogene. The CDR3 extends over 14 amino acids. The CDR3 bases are TGTGCCAGCAGCACCCAGAGGGGGATCGAGACCCAGTACTTC. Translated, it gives CASSTQRGIETQYF.

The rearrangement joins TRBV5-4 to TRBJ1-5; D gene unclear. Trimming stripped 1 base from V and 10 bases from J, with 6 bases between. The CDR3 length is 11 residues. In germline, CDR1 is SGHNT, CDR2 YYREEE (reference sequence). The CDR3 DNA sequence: TGTGCCAGCAGCTTGTTTGGACCCCAGCATTTT. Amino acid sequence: CASSLFGPQHF.

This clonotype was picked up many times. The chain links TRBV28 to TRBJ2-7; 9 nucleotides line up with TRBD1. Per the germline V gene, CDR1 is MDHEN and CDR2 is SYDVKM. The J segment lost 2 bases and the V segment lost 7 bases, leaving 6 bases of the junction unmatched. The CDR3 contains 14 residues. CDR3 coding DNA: TGTGCCAGCAAAAGACAGGGGGGTCCCTACGAGCAGTACTTC. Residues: CASKRQGGPYEQYF.

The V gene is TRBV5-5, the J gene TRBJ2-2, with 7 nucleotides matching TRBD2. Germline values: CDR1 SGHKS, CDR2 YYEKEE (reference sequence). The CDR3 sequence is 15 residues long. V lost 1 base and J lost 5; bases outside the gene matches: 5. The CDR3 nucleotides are TGTGCCAGCAGCTTGACGACGGGAGGAACCGGGGAGCTGTTTTTT. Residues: CASSLTTGGTGELFF.

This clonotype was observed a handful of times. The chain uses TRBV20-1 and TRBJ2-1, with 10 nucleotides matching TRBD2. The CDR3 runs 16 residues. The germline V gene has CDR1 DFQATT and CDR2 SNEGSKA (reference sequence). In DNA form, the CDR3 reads TGCAGCACCCTTCCGCCTAGCGGGAGTTCCTACAATGAGCAGTTCTTC. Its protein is CSTLPPSGSSYNEQFF.

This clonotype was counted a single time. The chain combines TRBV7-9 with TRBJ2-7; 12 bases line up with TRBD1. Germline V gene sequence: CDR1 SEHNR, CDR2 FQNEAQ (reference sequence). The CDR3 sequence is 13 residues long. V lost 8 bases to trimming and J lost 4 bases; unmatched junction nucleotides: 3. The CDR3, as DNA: TGTGCCAGCTGGGGACAGGGGGCGTACGAGCAGTACTTC. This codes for CASWGQGAYEQYF.

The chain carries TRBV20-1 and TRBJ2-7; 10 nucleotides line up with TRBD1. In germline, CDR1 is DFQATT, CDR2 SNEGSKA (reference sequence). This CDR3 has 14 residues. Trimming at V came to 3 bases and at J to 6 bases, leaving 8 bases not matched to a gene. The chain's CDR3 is CSASSGQGKFEQYF. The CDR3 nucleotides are TGCAGTGCTAGTTCGGGACAGGGGAAGTTCGAGCAGTACTTC.

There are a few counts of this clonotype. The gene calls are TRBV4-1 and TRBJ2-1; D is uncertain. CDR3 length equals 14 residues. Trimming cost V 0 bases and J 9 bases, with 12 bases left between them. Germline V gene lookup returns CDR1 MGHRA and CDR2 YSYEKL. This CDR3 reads CASSQDASIGEQFF. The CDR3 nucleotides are TGCGCCAGCAGCCAAGATGCGAGCATTGGTGAGCAGTTCTTC.

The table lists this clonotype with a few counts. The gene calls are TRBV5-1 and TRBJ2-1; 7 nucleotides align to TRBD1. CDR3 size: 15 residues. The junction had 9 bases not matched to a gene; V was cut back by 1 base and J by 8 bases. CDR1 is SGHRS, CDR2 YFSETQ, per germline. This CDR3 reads CASSLFTGENDEQFF. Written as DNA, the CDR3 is TGCGCCAGCAGCTTGTTTACAGGGGAAAACGATGAGCAGTTCTTC.

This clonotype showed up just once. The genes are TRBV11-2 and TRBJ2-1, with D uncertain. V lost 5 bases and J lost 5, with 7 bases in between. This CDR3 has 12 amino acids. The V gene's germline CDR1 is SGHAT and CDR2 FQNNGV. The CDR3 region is CASSTLNNEQFF. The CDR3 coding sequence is TGTGCCAGCAGCACGCTGAACAATGAGCAGTTCTTC.

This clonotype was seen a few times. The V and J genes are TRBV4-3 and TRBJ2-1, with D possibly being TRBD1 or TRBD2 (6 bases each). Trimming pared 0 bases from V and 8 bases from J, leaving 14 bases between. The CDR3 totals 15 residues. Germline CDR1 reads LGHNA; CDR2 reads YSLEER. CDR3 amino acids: CASSQETGGSDEQFF. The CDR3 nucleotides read TGCGCCAGCAGCCAAGAGACAGGAGGGTCCGATGAGCAGTTCTTC.

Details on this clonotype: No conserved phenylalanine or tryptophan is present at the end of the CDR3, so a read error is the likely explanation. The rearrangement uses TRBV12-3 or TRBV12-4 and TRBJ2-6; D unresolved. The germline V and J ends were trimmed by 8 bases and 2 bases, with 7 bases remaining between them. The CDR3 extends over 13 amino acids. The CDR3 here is CASSKPGANVLTS. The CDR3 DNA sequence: TGTGCCAGCTCCAAGCCTGGGGCCAACGTCCTGACTTCC.

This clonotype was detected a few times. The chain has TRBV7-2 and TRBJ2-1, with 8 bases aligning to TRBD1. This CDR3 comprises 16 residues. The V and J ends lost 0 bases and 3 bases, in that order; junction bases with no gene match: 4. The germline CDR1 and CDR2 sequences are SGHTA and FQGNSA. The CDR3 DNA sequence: TGTGCCAGCAGCTTAGCCGGGACAGGAATCTACAATGAGCAGTTCTTC. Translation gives CASSLAGTGIYNEQFF.

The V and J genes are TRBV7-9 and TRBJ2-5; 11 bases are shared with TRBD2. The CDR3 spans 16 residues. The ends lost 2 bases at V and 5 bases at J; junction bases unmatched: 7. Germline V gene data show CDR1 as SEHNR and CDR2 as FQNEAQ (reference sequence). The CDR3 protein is CASSLPRLAGTETQYF. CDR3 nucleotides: TGTGCCAGCAGCTTACCAAGACTAGCGGGAACCGAGACCCAGTACTTC.

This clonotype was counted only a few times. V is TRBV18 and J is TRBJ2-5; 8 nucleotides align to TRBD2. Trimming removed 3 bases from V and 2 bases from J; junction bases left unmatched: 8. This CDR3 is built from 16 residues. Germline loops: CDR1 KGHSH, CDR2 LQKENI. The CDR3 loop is CASSPAGTSGQETQYF. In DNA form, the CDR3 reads TGTGCCAGCTCACCCGCCGGGACTAGTGGGCAAGAGACCCAGTACTTC.

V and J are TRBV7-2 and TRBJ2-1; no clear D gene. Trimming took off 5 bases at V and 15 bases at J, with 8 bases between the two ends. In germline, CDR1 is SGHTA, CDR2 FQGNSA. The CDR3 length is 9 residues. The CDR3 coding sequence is TGTGCCAGCAGCCGACTGGGGTTCTTC. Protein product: CASSRLGFF.